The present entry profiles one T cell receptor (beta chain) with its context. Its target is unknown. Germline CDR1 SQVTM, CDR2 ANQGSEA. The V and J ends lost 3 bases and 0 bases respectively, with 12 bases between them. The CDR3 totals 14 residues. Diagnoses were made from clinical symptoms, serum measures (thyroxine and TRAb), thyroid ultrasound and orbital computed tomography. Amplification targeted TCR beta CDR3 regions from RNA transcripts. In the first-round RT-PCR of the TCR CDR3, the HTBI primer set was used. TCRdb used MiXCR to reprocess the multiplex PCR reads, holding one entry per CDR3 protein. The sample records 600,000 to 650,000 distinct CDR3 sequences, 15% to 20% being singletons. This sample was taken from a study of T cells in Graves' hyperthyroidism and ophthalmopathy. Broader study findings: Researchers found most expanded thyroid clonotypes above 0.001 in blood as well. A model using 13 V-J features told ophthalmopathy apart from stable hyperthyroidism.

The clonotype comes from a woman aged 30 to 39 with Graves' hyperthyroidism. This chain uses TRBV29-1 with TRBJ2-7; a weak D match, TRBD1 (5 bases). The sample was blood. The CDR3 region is CSVDRRGSSYEQYF. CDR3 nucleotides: TGCAGCGTTGATAGAAGGGGAAGCTCCTACGAGCAGTACTTC.